This TCR beta chain was documented in a study of human T cells and chemical hapten exposure. The germline gives CDR1 MNHEY, CDR2 SVGAGI. The CDR3 runs to 13 residues. V lost 2 bases, J lost 6 bases, and 11 bases lay in between. TCRdb fed the RACE reads into MiXCR, producing one record per CDR3 protein. The repertoire consists of 57,000 or so distinct CDR3 sequences, with 11% occurring once and the leading ten covering under 5%. The time point here: pre-sensitization, week 0. Treatment defined: therapeutic diphenylcyclopropenone sensitization with weekly scalp DPC. It was from unfractionated whole blood that total RNA was extracted. This clonotype was seen more than once but under ten times. The antigen remains unidentified. Whole-study findings and limits: Against controls, expanded TCRs gave rise to significantly more large CDR3 similarity clusters. Donors were affected by alopecia, so their immune reaction might vary from that of healthy individuals.

The rearrangement uses TRBV6-5 and TRBJ2-7, with D tentatively TRBD2 (5 bases). Source: whole blood, taken in connection with sensitization to the hapten diphenylcyclopropenone (DPC). This TCR derives from a middle-aged woman with alopecia areata. Some clones in this sample may be carry-over from other donors' samples. The CDR3 bases are TGTGCCAGCAGTTACAGAGGGATCAGCGAGCAGTACTTC. It codes for CASSYRGISEQYF.